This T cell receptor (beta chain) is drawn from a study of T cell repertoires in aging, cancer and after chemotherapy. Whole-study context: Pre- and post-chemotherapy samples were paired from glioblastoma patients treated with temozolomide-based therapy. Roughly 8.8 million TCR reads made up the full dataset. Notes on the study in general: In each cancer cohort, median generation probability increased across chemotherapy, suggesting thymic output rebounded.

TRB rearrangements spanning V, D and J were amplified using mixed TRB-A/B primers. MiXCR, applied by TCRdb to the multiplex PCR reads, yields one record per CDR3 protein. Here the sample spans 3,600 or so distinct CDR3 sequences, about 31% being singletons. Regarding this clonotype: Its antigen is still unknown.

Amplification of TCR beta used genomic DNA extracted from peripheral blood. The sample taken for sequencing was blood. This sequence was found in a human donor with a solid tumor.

The CDR3 DNA is TGTGCCAGTAGTACTCATAGCGGGAGGGGTGGAGGTACGCAGTATTTT. This sequence encodes CASSTHSGRGGGTQYF. V usage is TRBV19 and J usage is TRBJ2-3; 11 bases agree with TRBD2. Losses at the gene ends were 4 bases for V and 8 bases for J; bases not matched to a gene: 11. This CDR3 comprises 16 residues. Germline V CDR1 and CDR2: LNHDA, SQIVND (reference sequence). The variable domain in full, with the rest retrieved from reference TRBV19 and TRBJ2-3, is DGGITQSPKYLFRKEGQNVTLSCEQNLNHDAMYWYRQDPGQGLRLIYYSQIVNDFQKGDIAEGYSVSREKKESFPLTVTSAQKNPTAFYLCASSTHSGRGGGTQYFGPGTRLTVL.